This T cell receptor beta chain appears in the sequencing data of a study of CXCR3-negative and CXCR3-positive naive CD8 T cells. The germline gives CDR1 SQVTM, CDR2 ANQGSEA. CDR3 length equals 12 residues. Each TRB cDNA library was prepared by 5' RACE (with UMI labels). Each CDR3 protein gets one entry in TCRdb, which reprocessed the 5' RACE reads and gives no DNA. Across about 5,800 distinct CDR3 sequences, the top ten clones capture 2% to 2.5% of the sample. Findings and limits, study-wide: Cryopreservation partially lowered CXCR3 expression, so most assays used fresh PBMCs. More hydrophobic TRB CDR3s were found in CXCR3-positive naive cells than in CXCR3-negative naive cells.

About this clonotype itself: Its specificity is not known.

This clonotype was obtained from a human donor in good health. Some clones in this sample may be carry-over from other donors' samples. The chain employs TRBV29-1 and TRBJ1-1. Input material: naive CXCR3+ CD8+ T cells from blood. Subset defined: CD45RO-CCR7+CD27+CD95- naive CD8+ T cells expressing CXCR3 (TNR3+). CDR3 residues: CSVDWENTEAFF.